This TCR beta chain was identified during a study of CD8 T cells in Susac syndrome. Study conclusions and caveats: Acknowledgment was made by the study that its TCR sequencing and HLA analysis involved a relatively small number of individuals.

V dropped 0 bases and J dropped 6; count of bases not matched to a gene: 2. In germline, CDR1 is LGHNT, CDR2 FRNRAP. CDR3 length: 13 residues. This clonotype appeared a single time. The antigen is not known. The authors carried out high-throughput sequencing of TCR beta. They applied it to CD8+ and CD4+ T cells obtained from blood. The multiple sclerosis controls were treatment-naive patients, and their relapsing-remitting disease was stable or active. The authors reverse transcribed roughly 0.5 to 1 ug RNA with random hexamers. The method of amplification for TCR beta CDR3 was immunoSEQ multiplex PCR, covering 54 Vbeta and 13 Jbeta. TCRdb analysed the immunoSEQ multiplex PCR reads with MiXCR anew, one entry per CDR3 protein. This sample has fewer than 350,000 distinct CDR3 sequences; almost 85% occur once, and the top ten carry approximately 0.2%.

Sequences were obtained from CD8+ T cells from PBMCs. The clonotype originates from a human donor with multiple sclerosis. The chain links TRBV12-5 to TRBJ2-7; 7 nucleotides align to TRBD2. The CDR3 here is CASGLVGRGEQYF. CDR3 nucleotide sequence: TGTGCTAGTGGTTTGGTAGGGAGGGGCGAGCAGTACTTC.